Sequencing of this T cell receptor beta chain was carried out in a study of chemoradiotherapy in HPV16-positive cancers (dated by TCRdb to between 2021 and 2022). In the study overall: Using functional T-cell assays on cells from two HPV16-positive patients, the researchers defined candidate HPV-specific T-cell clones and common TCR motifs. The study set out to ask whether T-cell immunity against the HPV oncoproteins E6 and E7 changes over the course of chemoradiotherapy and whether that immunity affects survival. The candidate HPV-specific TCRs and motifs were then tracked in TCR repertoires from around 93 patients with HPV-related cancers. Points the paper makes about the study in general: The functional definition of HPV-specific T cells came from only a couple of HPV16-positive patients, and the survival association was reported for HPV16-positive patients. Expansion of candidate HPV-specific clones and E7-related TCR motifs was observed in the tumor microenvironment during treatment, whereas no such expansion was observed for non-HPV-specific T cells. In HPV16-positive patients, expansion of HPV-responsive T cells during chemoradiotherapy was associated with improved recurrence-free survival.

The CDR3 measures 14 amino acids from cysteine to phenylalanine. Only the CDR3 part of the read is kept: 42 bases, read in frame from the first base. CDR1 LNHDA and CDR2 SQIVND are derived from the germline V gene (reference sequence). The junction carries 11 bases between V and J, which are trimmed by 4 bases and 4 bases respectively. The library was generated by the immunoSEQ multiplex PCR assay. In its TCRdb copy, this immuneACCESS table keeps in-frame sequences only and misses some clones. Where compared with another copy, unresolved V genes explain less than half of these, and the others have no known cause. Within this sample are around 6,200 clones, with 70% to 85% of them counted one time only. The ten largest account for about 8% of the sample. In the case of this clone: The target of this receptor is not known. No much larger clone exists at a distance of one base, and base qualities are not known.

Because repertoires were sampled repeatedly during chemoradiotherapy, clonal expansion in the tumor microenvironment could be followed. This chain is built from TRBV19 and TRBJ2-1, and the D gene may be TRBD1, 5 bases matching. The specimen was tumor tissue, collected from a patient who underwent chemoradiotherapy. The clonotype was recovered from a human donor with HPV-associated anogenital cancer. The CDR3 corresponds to CASSKGLTYNEQFF. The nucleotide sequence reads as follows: TGTGCCAGTAGTAAGGGGCTGACGTACAATGAGCAGTTCTTC.